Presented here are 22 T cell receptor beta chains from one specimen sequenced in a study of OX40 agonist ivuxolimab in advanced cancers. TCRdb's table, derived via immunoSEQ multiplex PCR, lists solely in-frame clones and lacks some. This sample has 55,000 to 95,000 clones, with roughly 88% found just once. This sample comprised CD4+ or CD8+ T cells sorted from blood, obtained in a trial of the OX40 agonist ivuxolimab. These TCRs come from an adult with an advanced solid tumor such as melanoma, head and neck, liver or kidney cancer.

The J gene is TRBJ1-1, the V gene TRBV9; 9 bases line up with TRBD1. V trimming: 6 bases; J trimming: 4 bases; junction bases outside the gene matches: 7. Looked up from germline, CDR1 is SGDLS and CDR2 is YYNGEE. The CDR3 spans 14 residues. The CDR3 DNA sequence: TGTGCCAGCAACTCCGGGACAGGGCCCACTGAAGCTTTCTTT. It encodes CASNSGTGPTEAFF.

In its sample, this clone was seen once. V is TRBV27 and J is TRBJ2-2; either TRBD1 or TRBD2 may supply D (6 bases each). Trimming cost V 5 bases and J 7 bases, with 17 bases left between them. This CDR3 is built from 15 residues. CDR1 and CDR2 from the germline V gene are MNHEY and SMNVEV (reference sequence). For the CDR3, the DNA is TGTGCCAGCAGTGGCGAGGCGGCGGGACACGGGGAGCTGTTTTTT. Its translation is CASSGEAAGHGELFF.

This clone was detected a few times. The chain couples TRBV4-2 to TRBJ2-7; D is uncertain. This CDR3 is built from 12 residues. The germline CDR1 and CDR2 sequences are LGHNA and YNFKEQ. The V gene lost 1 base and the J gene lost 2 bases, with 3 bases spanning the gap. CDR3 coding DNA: TGTGCCAGCAGCCAAGTCCCCTACGAGCAGTACTTC. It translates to CASSQVPYEQYF.

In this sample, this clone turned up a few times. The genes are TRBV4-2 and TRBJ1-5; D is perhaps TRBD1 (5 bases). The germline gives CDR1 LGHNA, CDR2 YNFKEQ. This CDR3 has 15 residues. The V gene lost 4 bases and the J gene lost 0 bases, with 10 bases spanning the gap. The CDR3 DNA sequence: TGTGCCAGCAGCCTGGCTGGGGGTAGCAATCAGCCCCAGCATTTT. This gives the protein CASSLAGGSNQPQHF.

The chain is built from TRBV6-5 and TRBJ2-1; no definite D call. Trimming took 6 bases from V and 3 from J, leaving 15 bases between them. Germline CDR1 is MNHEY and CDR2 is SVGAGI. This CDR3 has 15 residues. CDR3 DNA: TGTGCCAGCAGCCGTATGGCCCGTGGCTACAATGAGCAGTTCTTC. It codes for CASSRMARGYNEQFF.

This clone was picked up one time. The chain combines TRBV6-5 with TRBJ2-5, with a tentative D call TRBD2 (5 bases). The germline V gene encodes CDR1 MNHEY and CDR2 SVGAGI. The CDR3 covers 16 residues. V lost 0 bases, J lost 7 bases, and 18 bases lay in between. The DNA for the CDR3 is TGTGCCAGCAGTTACTCAGGGCTCCCCAGCGCGGGGACCCAGTACTTC. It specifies CASSYSGLPSAGTQYF.

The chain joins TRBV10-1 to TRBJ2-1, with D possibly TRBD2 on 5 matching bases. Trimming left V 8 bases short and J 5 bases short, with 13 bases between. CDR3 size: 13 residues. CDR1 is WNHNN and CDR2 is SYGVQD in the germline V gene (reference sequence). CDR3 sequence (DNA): TGCGCCAGCCCCATCCGGGGTCACAATGAGCAGTTCTTC. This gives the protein CASPIRGHNEQFF.

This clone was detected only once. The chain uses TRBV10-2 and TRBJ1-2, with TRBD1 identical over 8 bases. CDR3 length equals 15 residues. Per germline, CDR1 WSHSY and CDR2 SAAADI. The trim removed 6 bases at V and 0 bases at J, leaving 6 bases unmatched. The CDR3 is CASRPGDRTNYGYTF. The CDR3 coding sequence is TGCGCCAGCAGGCCTGGGGACAGGACTAACTATGGCTACACCTTC.

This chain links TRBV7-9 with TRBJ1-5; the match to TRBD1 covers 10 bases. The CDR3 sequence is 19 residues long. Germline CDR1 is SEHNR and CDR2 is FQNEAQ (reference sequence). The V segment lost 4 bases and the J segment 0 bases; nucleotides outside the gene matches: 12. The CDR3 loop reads CASSSVTGQGSLSNQPQHF. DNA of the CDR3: TGTGCCAGCAGCTCGGTGACGGGACAGGGGTCCCTTAGCAATCAGCCCCAGCATTTT.

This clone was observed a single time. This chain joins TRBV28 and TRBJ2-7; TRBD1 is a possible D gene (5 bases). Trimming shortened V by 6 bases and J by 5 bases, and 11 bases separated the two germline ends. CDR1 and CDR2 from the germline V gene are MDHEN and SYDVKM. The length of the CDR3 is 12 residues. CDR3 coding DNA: TGTGCCAGCAGGCAAGGGGTCAACGAGCAGTACTTC. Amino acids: CASRQGVNEQYF.

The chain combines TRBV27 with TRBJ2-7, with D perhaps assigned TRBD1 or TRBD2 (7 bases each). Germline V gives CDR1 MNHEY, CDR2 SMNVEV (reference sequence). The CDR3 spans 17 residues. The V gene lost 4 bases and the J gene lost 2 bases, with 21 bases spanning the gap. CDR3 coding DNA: TGTGCCAGCAGTTCCCCGGTGGGGAGGGGGCTCGCCTACGAGCAGTACTTC. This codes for CASSSPVGRGLAYEQYF.

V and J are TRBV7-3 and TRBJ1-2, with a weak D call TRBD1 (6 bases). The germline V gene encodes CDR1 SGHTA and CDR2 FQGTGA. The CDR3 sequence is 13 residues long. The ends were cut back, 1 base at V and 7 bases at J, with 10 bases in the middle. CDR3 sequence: CASSLMSGAGYTF. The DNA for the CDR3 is TGTGCCAGCAGCTTAATGTCAGGGGCTGGCTACACCTTC.

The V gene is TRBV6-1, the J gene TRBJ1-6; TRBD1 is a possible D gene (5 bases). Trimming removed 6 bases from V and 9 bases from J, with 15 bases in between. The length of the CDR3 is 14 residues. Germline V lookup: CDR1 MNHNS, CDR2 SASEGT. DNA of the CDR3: TGTGCCAGCAGCGAGGGGTTAAAGAGTTCACCCCTCCACTTT. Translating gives CASSEGLKSSPLHF.

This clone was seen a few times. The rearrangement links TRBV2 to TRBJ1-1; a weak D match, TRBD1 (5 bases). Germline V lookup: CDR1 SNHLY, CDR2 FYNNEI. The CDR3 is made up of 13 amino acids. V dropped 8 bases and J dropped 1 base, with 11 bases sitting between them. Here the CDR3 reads CASGGLENTEAFF. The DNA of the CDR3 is TGTGCCAGCGGGGGTCTGGAGAACACTGAAGCTTTCTTT. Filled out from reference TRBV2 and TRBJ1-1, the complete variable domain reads EPEVTQTPSHQVTQMGQEVILRCVPISNHLYFYWYRQILGQKVEFLVSFYNNEISEKSEIFDDQFSVERPDGSNFTLKIRSTKLEDSAMYFCASGGLENTEAFFGQGTRLTVV.

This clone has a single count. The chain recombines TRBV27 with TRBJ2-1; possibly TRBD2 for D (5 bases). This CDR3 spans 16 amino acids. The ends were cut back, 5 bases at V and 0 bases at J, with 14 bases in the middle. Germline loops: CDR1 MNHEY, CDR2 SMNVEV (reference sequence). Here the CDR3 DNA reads TGTGCCAGCAGTAAGGACTCCGCCCGCTCCTACAATGAGCAGTTCTTC. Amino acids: CASSKDSARSYNEQFF.

CDR3 in DNA: TGTGCCTGGAGTAGTGGTGCTAATTCACCCCTCCACTTT. Protein product: CAWSSGANSPLHF. This sequence joins TRBV30 and TRBJ1-6; D ambiguous. V was cut by 2 bases and J by 6 bases, with 8 bases left in between. Germline V lookup: CDR1 GTSNPN, CDR2 SVGIG (reference sequence). This CDR3 has 13 amino acids. The complete variable domain, with remaining parts taken from reference TRBV30 and TRBJ1-6, reads SQTIHQWPATLVQPVGSPLSLECTVEGTSNPNLYWYRQAAGRGLQLLFYSVGIGQISSEVPQNLSASRPQDRQFILSSKKLLLSDSGFYLCAWSSGANSPLHFGNGTRLTVT.

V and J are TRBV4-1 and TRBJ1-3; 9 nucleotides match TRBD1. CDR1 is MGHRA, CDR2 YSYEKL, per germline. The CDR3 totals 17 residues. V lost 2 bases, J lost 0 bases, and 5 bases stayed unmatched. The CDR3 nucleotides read TGCGCCAGCAGCCAATACAGGGGGCGATTCTCTGGAAACACCATATATTTT. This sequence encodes CASSQYRGRFSGNTIYF.

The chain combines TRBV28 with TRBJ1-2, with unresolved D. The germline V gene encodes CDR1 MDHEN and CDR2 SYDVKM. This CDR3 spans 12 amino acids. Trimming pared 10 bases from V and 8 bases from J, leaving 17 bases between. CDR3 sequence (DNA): TGTGCCACCGGGGTCCTACTATCGGGCTACACCTTC. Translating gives CATGVLLSGYTF.

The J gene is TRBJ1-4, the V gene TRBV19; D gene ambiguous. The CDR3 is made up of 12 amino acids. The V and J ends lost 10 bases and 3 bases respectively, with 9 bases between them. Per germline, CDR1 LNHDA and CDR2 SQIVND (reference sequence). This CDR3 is CATSTPNEKLFF. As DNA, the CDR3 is TGTGCCACCTCGACACCTAATGAAAAACTGTTTTTT.

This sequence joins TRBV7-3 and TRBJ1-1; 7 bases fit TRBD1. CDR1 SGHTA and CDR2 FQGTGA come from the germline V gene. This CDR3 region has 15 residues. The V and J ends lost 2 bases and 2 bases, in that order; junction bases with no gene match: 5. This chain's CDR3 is CASSLRDSGNTEAFF. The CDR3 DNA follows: TGTGCCAGCAGCTTACGGGACAGCGGTAACACTGAAGCTTTCTTT.

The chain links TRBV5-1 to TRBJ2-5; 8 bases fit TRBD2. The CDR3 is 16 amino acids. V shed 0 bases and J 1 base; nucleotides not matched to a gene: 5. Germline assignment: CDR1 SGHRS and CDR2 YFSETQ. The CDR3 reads CASSLVSGIPQETQYF. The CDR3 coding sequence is TGCGCCAGCAGCTTGGTTAGCGGGATCCCCCAAGAGACCCAGTACTTC.

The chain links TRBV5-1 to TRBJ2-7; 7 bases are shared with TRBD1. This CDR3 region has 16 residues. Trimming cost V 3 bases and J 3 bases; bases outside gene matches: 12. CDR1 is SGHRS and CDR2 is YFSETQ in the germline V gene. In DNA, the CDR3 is TGCGCCAGCAGCTCCGGGACAGCCAGCGTCAACTACGAGCAGTACTTC. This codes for CASSSGTASVNYEQYF.